This section outlines one TCR beta chain sequence together with its context. This sample is drawn from a study of OX40 agonist ivuxolimab in advanced cancers. For the study at large: Partial responses were achieved by three patients, one with hepatocellular carcinoma and two with cutaneous melanoma.

V was clipped by 2 bases and J by 4 bases; unmatched bases: 8. The CDR3 runs 17 residues. Germline V lookup: CDR1 SGHTA, CDR2 FQGTGA. The repertoire was sequenced with immunoSEQ multiplex PCR; TCRdb's copy has only in-frame clones and lacks some. The data hold around 80,000 clones, with 84% observed a single time. This clonotype was obtained from an adult with an advanced solid tumor such as melanoma, head and neck, liver or kidney cancer. The specimen comprised CD4+ or CD8+ T cells sorted from blood, sampled in a trial of the OX40 agonist ivuxolimab. The V gene is TRBV7-3, the J gene TRBJ2-2, with 9 bases fitting TRBD1. The chain's CDR3 is CASSLQTGTGTTGELFF. The CDR3 DNA sequence: TGTGCCAGCAGCTTACAAACCGGGACAGGGACCACCGGGGAGCTGTTTTTT.